This T cell receptor beta chain derives from a study of Graves' ophthalmopathy and Graves' hyperthyroidism. The study's findings and limits: Most thyroid clonotypes expanded beyond 0.001 frequency were also found in blood.

PBMCs were isolated by Ficoll-Paque density gradient centrifugation, using approximately 10 ml of fresh peripheral blood as the starting material. As the template, RNA transcripts were used to amplify TCR beta CDR3 regions. HTBI-primed first-round RT-PCR preceded second-round multiplex PCR. MiXCR, applied by TCRdb to the multiplex PCR reads, yields one record per CDR3 protein. The data show approximately 700,000 distinct CDR3 sequences, about 44% seen once. V lost 0 bases and J lost 3, with 8 bases in between. The germline V gene has CDR1 ENHRY and CDR2 SYGVKD. The CDR3 is 14 amino acids. For this clonotype: What it recognizes is unknown.

The chain joins TRBV10-3 to TRBJ2-5, with D tentatively TRBD1 (6 bases). Sample: peripheral blood. The receptor was isolated from an adult man with Graves' ophthalmopathy. CDR3 amino acids: CAISESSGEETQYF. As DNA, the CDR3 is TGTGCCATCAGTGAGTCTTCAGGGGAAGAGACCCAGTACTTC.